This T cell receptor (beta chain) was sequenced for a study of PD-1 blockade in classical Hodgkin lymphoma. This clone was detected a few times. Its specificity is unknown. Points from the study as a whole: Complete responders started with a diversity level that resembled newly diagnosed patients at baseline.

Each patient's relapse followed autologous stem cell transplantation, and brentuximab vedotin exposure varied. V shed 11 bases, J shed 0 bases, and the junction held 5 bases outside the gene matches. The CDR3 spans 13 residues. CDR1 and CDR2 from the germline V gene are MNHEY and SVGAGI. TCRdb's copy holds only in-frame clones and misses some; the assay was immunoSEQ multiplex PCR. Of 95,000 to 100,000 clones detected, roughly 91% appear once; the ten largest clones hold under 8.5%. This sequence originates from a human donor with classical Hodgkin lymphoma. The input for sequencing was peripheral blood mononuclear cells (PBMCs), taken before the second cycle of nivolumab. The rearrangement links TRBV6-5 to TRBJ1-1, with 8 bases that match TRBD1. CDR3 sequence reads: CAVQGVMNTEAFF. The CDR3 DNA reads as TGTGCCGTACAGGGGGTGATGAACACTGAAGCTTTCTTT.